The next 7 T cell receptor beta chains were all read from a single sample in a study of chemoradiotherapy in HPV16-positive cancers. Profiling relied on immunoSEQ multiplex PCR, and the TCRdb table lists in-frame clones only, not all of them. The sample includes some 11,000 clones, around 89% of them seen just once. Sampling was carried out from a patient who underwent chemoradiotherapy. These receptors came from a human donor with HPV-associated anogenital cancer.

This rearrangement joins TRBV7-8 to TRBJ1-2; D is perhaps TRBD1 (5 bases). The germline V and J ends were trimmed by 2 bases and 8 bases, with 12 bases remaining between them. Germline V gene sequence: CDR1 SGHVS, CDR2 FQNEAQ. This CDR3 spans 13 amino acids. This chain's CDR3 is CASSLTSGGGYTF. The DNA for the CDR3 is TGTGCCAGCAGCTTAACGTCGGGGGGGGGCTACACCTTC. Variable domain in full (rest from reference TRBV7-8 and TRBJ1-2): GAGVSQSPRYKVAKRGQDVALRCDPISGHVSLFWYQQALGQGPEFLTYFQNEAQLDKSGLPSDRFFAERPEGSVSTLKIQRTQQEDSAVYLCASSLTSGGGYTFGSGTRLTVV.

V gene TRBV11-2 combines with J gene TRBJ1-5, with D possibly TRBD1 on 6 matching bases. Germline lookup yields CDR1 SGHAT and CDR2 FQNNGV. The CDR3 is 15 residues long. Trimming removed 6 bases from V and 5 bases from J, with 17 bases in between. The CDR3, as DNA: TGTGCCAGCAGTTCGAATCGGGGGGCTCATCAGCCCCAGCATTTT. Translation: CASSSNRGAHQPQHF.

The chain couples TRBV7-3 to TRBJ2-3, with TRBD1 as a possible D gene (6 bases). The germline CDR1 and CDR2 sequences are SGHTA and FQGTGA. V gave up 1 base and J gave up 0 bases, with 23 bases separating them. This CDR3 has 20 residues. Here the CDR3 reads CASSLNPWPRQVSSTDTQYF. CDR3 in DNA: TGTGCCAGCAGCTTAAACCCCTGGCCACGACAGGTTTCTAGCACAGATACGCAGTATTTT.

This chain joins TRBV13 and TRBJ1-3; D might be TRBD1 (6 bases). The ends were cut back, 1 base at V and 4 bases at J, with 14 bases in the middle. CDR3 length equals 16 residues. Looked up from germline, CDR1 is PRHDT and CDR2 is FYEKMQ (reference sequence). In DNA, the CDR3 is TGTGCCAGCAGCTTAGACCCAGGGGTGGAGGGAAACACCATATATTTT. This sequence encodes CASSLDPGVEGNTIYF.

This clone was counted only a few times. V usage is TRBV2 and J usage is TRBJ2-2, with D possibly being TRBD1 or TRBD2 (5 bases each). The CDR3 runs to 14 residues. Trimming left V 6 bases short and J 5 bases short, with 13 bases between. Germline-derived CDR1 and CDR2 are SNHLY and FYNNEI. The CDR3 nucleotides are TGTGCCAGCAGGACCTCTTGGGGGACCGGGGAGCTGTTTTTT. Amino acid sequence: CASRTSWGTGELFF.

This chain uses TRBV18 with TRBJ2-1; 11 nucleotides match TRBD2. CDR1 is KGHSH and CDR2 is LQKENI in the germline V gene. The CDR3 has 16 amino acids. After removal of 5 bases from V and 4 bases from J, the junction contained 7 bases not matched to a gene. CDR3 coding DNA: TGTGCCAGCTCAACAGACCTAGCGGGAGGTTACAATGAGCAGTTCTTC. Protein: CASSTDLAGGYNEQFF. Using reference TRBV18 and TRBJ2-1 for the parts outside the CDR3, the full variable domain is NAGVMQNPRHLVRRRGQEARLRCSPMKGHSHVYWYRQLPEEGLKFMVYLQKENIIDESGMPKERFSAEFPKEGPSILRIQQVVRGDSAAYFCASSTDLAGGYNEQFFGPGTRLTVL.

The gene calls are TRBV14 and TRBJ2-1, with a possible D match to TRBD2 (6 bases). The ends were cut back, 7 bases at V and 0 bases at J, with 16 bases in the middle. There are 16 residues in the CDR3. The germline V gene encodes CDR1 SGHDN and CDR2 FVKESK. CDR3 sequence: CASTPTGGSSYNEQFF. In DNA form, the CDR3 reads TGTGCCAGCACCCCGACCGGGGGAAGCTCCTACAATGAGCAGTTCTTC. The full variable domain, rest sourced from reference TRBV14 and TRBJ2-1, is EAGVTQFPSHSVIEKGQTVTLRCDPISGHDNLYWYRRVMGKEIKFLLHFVKESKQDESGMPNNRFLAERTGGTYSTLKVQPAELEDSGVYFCASTPTGGSSYNEQFFGPGTRLTVL.